This T cell receptor (beta chain) is drawn from a study of blood T cells in healthy people across ages (dated by TCRdb to the mid-2010s). Concerning the study at large: In model experiments, template switching captured roughly one uniquely barcoded TCR beta cDNA molecule for every two T cells. Donors of different ages were randomly distributed across sequencing lanes to avoid experimental bias. For two donors (one aged 18 to 30 and one aged 80 or older), the study analyzed two additional independent replicas of 1 million unique cDNA reads from the same blood draw. The donors were split into four age groups: young (average 16 years), middle-aged (39), aged (approximately 59) and long-lived (approximately 89). To track age-related changes in TCR beta repertoire diversity, the study relied on deep sequencing normalized with unique cDNA molecular identifiers. What the research found in general, with its limitations: Conclusive comparison of naive and antigen-experienced compartments was prevented by the profiling of bulk unsorted PBMCs. Observed TCR beta diversity correlated strongly with the percentage of naive T cells measured by flow cytometry. Compared with the aged group, the long-lived group had more naive CD4+ T cells, fewer expanded clones and increased TCR diversity, suggesting age selection. As age increased, observed TCR beta diversity per million T cells dropped in a roughly linear way, and a significant reduction was already evident by age 40. The CMV infection status of donors was not known, potentially confounding age-related changes in expanded clonotypes. Estimates of total diversity from one million sequenced T cells were regarded as lower bounds and underestimates.

On this clonotype: Its antigen is still unknown. No per-base quality is available; no much larger clone lies one base away.

The library was generated by 5' RACE. The run used an Illumina HiSeq 2500. A second PCR of roughly 7 to 11 cycles was performed with a sample-barcoded 5' primer and a J-beta primer mix. A unique molecular identifier was introduced onto each TCR beta cDNA molecule by a template-switch 5' adaptor carrying 12 random nucleotides. Each sample yielded at least 2.5 million CDR3-containing paired-end reads. First-strand cDNA synthesis was performed from all RNA using the Mint cDNA synthesis kit, with priming by a TRBC-specific oligonucleotide. Following uracil-DNA glycosylase treatment, a first 18-cycle PCR with universal primers M1SS and BC2_uni_R was performed on all cDNA. Regarding the original processing steps: Normalization of each sample was performed by random selection of 1 million high-quality reads, each carrying a distinct molecular identifier. Instead of being binned into consensus sequences, reads that shared molecular identifiers were thrown out. MiTCR, set to a Q25 quality threshold and the strictest error-elimination algorithm, was used for CDR3 identification, clonotype clustering and error correction. A nonparametric unseen species model with Euler transformation was used to estimate lower-bound total TCR beta diversity. TCRdb passed the public sequencing reads through fastp at Q25 and MiXCR, retaining productive beta sequences. Here each entry gathers all rows of one CDR3 protein and keeps the most common genes and DNA. TCRdb, not the original authors, processed these V and J calls. In all, the sample holds about a million distinct CDR3 sequences, and roughly 50% of those were seen once. Of the sample, about 21% falls within the top ten clones.

Trimming removed 4 bases from V and 7 bases from J; the gene matches leave 7 bases unexplained. The CDR3 goes from the cysteine to the phenylalanine over 13 residues. Just the 39-base CDR3 DNA is kept, in frame starting at base 1. The germline V gene encodes CDR1 DFQATT and CDR2 SNEGSKA (reference sequence). Systemically healthy Caucasian individuals from Russia, around 39 in total and aged roughly 6 to 100 years, were included as donors. Around 9.9 milliliters of peripheral blood were collected from each donor into EDTA-treated Vacutainer tubes. Ficoll-Paque density-gradient centrifugation was used to isolate PBMCs, with at least 6 million per sample. Total RNA, at least 6 micrograms per sample, was extracted from PBMCs with Trizol reagent. The percentages of naive CD45RAhigh/CD27high T cells were determined by flow cytometry on a PBMC aliquot from every donor.

This sequence was found in a woman in her sixties or seventies in good health. The receptor chain draws on TRBV20-1 and TRBJ2-1, with 7 central nucleotides matching TRBD2. Sequenced sample: blood. The nucleotide sequence is given as TGCAGTGCTATTGAGTGGGGGGGGAATGAGCAGTTCTTC. Translated, this is CSAIEWGGNEQFF.